Listed here are 10 T cell receptor beta chains from one sample, sequenced in a study of T cell clonotyping in hematopoietic cell transplantation. Time point here: recipient sample about 28 days before transplant, after cytoreduction. Sequenced by immunoSEQ multiplex PCR; TCRdb stores in-frame clones only, minus some. The sample lists about 36,000 clones, approximately 95% occurring once. The source was peripheral blood mononuclear cells, collected before stem cell transplant. The receptors were sampled from a man in his forties or fifties with chronic myeloid leukemia. Some clones in this sample may be carry-over from other donors' samples.

V usage is TRBV4-3 and J usage is TRBJ2-7, with TRBD1 as a possible D gene (6 bases). Germline V gene sequence: CDR1 LGHNA, CDR2 YSLEER. V dropped 4 bases and J dropped 5 bases, with 15 bases sitting between them. This CDR3 has 14 amino acids. In DNA, the CDR3 is TGCGCCAGCAGCCGGGGGCTGGGGATGAACGAGCAGTACTTC. Translated: CASSRGLGMNEQYF.

This chain links TRBV9 with TRBJ1-1; perhaps TRBD1 as D (5 bases). Germline V gives CDR1 SGDLS, CDR2 YYNGEE. Trimming shortened V by 2 bases and J by 0 bases, and 11 bases separated the two germline ends. CDR3 size: 15 residues. The CDR3 DNA reads as TGTGCCAGCAGCGTGGAAGGGACTATGAACACTGAAGCTTTCTTT. This translates into CASSVEGTMNTEAFF.

The chain uses TRBV11-2 and TRBJ2-5; 14 bases agree with TRBD2. Losses at the gene ends were 5 bases for V and 4 bases for J; bases not matched to a gene: 9. The CDR3 contains 17 residues. Germline assignment: CDR1 SGHAT and CDR2 FQNNGV. The CDR3 coding sequence is TGTGCCAGCAGCCCTAGAACGGGACTAGCGGGGGTAGAGACCCAGTACTTC. Amino acids: CASSPRTGLAGVETQYF.

The CDR3 DNA reads TGTGCCAGCAGTTACTCATCGACAGGGGGTGGCTACACCTTC. This encodes CASSYSSTGGGYTF. This chain connects TRBV6-5 to TRBJ1-2; 9 bases align to TRBD1. CDR3 length: 14 residues. Germline-derived CDR1 and CDR2 are MNHEY and SVGAGI. Losses at the gene ends were 0 bases for V and 7 bases for J; bases not matched to a gene: 3.

V usage is TRBV13 and J usage is TRBJ1-6; 11 bases match TRBD1. CDR1 and CDR2 (germline): PRHDT, FYEKMQ (reference sequence). The CDR3 length is 18 residues. V lost 3 bases to trimming and J lost 0 bases; unmatched junction nucleotides: 4. CDR3 in amino acids: CASSLGQGETSYNSPLHF. The CDR3 nucleotides read TGTGCCAGCAGCTTGGGACAGGGGGAGACCTCCTATAATTCACCCCTCCACTTT.

This clone was detected a few times. The rearrangement joins TRBV7-2 to TRBJ1-2; D remains ambiguous. The CDR3 consists of 14 residues. Germline CDR1 SGHTA, CDR2 FQGNSA. V lost 1 base and J 1 base, leaving 7 bases between the germline ends. CDR3 loop: CASSLEGSNYGYTF. In nucleotides, the CDR3 is TGTGCCAGCAGCTTAGAGGGCAGTAACTATGGCTACACCTTC.

The chain combines TRBV4-2 with TRBJ1-6; tentatively, D is TRBD1 (5 bases). Germline V CDR1 and CDR2: LGHNA, YNFKEQ. V was trimmed by 1 base and J by 7 bases, leaving 11 bases between them. The CDR3 has 15 amino acids. The CDR3 nucleotides read TGTGCCAGCAGCCAAGCAGGGCTACAGAATTCACCCCTCCACTTT. Its translation: CASSQAGLQNSPLHF.

The V gene is TRBV9, the J gene TRBJ2-2; D is unclear. The CDR3 has 18 residues. Trimming pared 4 bases from V and 5 bases from J, leaving 24 bases between. CDR1 SGDLS and CDR2 YYNGEE come from the germline V gene. CDR3 sequence (DNA): TGTGCCAGCAGCCTCGAGTTCGGGTCGCTAGGGAAGACCGGGGAGCTGTTTTTT. Amino acids: CASSLEFGSLGKTGELFF. The whole variable domain, filled in from reference TRBV9 and TRBJ2-2, reads DSGVTQTPKHLITATGQRVTLRCSPRSGDLSVYWYQQSLDQGLQFLIQYYNGEERAKGNILERFSAQQFPDLHSELNLSSLELGDSALYFCASSLEFGSLGKTGELFFGEGSRLTVL.

The chain uses TRBV30 and TRBJ1-4; D is unresolved. Germline V CDR1 and CDR2: GTSNPN, SVGIG (reference sequence). The CDR3 extends over 16 amino acids. V was pared by 0 bases and J by 6 bases, with 17 bases between. The CDR3 region is CAWSVSEGDWDEKLFF. The CDR3 DNA reads TGTGCCTGGAGTGTGTCCGAGGGCGACTGGGATGAAAAACTGTTTTTT.

The rearrangement links TRBV29-1 to TRBJ1-1; the D gene is possibly TRBD1 (5 bases). Germline V gene data show CDR1 as SQVTM and CDR2 as ANQGSEA. V lost 0 bases to trimming and J lost 4 bases, with 12 bases between them. This CDR3 has 14 amino acids. CDR3 DNA: TGCAGCGTTGAAGATGTCTTGGGGGTCACTGAAGCTTTCTTT. This codes for CSVEDVLGVTEAFF.